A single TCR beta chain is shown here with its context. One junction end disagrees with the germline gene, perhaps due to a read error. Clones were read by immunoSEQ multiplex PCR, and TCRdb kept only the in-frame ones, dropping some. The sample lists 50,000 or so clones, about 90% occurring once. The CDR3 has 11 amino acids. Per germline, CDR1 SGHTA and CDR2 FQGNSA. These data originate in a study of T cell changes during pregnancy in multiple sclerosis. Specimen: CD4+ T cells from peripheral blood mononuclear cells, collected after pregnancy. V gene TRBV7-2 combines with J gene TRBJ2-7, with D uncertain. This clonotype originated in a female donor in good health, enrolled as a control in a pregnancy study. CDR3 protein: CAGSPSYEQYF. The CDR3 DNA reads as TGTGCCGGCAGCCCTTCCTACGAGCAGTACTTC. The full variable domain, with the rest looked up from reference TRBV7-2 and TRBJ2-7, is GAGVSQSPSNKVTEKGKDVELRCDPISGHTALYWYRQSLGQGLEFLIYFQGNSAPDKSGLPSDRFSAERTGGSVSTLTIQRTQQEDSAVYLCAGSPSYEQYFGPGTRLTVT.